This TCR beta chain was sequenced in a study of T-cell memory formation after mild COVID-19. Germline V gives CDR1 LGHNA, CDR2 YSLEER. This CDR3 is built from 14 residues. With 1 base clipped from V and 11 bases from J, the junction kept 9 bases outside the gene matches. From the 5' RACE reads, TCRdb called clonotypes with MiXCR, one entry per CDR3 protein. The sample comprises about 320,000 distinct CDR3 sequences, about 13% of which are singletons, and around 20% rests with the top ten. Sequences were obtained from PBMCs or a T cell subset sorted from them (not recorded which). The chain is built from TRBV4-3 and TRBJ1-1, with TRBD1 identical over 8 bases. This clonotype was obtained from a man aged 18 to 30 who had mild COVID-19 (a few samples of this study predate the infection). Cell type and time point are not known. DNA for the CDR3: TGCGCCAGCAGCCAAGCCACCGGACAGGGAGCGGCTTTCTTT. This encodes CASSQATGQGAAFF.